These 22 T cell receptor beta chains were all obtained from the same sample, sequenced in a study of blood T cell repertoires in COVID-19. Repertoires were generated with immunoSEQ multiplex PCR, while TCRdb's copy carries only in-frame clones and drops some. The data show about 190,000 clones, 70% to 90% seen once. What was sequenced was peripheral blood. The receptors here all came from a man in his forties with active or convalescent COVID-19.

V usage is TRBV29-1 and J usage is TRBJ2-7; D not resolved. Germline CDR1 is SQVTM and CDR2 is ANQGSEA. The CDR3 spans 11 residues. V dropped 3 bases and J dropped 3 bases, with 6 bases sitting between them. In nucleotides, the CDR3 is TGCAGCGTTGAGAACAGCTACGAGCAGTACTTC. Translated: CSVENSYEQYF.

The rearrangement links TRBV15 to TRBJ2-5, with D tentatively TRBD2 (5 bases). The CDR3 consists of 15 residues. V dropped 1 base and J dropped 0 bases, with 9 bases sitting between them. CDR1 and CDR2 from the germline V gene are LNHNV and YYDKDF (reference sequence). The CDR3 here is CATSRVEGHQETQYF. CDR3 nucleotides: TGTGCCACCAGCAGAGTAGAGGGCCACCAAGAGACCCAGTACTTC. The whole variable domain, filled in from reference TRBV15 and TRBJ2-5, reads DAMVIQNPRYQVTQFGKPVTLSCSQTLNHNVMYWYQQKSSQAPKLLFHYYDKDFNNEADTPDNFQSRRPNTSFCFLDIRSPGLGDTAMYLCATSRVEGHQETQYFGPGTRLLVL.

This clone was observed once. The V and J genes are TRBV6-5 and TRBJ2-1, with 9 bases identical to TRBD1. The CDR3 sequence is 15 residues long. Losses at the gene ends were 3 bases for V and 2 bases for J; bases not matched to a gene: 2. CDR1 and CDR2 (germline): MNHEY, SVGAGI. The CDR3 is CASSYGQGPYNEQFF. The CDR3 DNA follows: TGTGCCAGCAGTTATGGACAGGGGCCCTACAATGAGCAGTTCTTC.

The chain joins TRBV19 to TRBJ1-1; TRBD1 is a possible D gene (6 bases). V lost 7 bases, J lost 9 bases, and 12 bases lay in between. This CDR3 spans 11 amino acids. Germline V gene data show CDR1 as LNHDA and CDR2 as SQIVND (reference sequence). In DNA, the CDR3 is TGTGCCAGTACCCGGACAGACAAAGCTTTCTTT. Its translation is CASTRTDKAFF.

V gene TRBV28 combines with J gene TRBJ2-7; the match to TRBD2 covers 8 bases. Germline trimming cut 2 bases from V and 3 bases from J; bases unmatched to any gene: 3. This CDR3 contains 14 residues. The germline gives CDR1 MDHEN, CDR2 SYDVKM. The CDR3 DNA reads TGTGCCAGCAGTTTAGCGGGAGGCATCTACGAGCAGTACTTC. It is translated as CASSLAGGIYEQYF.

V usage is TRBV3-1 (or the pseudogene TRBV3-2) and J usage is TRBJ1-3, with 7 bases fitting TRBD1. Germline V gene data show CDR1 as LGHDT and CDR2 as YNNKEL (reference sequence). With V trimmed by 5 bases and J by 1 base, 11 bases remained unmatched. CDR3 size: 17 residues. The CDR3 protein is CASSLRGYRGSGNTIYF. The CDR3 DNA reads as TGTGCCAGCAGCTTACGAGGTTACAGGGGTTCTGGAAACACCATATATTTT.

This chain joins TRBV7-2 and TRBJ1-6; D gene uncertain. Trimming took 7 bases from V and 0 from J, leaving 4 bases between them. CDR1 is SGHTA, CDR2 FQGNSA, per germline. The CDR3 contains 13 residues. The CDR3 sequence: CASTSSYNSPLHF. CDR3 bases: TGTGCCAGCACGAGCTCCTATAATTCACCCCTCCACTTT.

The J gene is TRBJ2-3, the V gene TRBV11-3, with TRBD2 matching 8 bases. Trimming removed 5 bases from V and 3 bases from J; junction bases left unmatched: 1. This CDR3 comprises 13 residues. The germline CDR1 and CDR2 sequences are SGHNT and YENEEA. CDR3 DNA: TGTGCCAGCAGCCGGGAGGGTACAGATACGCAGTATTTT. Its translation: CASSREGTDTQYF. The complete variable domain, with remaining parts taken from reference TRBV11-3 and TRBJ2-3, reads EAGVVQSPRYKIIEKKQPVAFWCNPISGHNTLYWYLQNLGQGPELLIRYENEEAVDDSQLPKDRFSAERLKGVDSTLKIQPAELGDSAVYLCASSREGTDTQYFGPGTRLTVL.

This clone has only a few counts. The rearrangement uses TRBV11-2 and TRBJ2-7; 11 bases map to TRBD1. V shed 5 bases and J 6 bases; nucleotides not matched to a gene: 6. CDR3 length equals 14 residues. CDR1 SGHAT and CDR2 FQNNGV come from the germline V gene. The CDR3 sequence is CASSPDRGQGEQYF. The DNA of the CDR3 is TGTGCCAGCAGCCCGGACAGGGGGCAAGGCGAGCAGTACTTC.

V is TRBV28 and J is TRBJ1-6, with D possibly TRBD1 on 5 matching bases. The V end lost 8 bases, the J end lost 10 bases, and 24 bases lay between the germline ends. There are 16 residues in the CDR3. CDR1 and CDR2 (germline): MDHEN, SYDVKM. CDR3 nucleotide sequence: TGTGCCAGCTCCCCCTATAACCCCAGGGAACTGTCACCCCTCCACTTT. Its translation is CASSPYNPRELSPLHF.

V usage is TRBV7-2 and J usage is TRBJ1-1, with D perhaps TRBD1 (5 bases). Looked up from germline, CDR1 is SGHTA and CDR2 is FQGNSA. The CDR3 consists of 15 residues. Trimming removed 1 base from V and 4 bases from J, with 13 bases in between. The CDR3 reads CASSLVSGGGTEAFF. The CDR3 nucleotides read TGTGCCAGCAGCTTAGTGTCGGGGGGGGGCACTGAAGCTTTCTTT.

CDR3: CASSGTTPGTGGLNEQFF. The DNA of the CDR3 is TGTGCCAGCAGCGGAACGACCCCCGGGACAGGGGGCTTAAATGAGCAGTTCTTC. The rearrangement joins TRBV3-1 (or the pseudogene TRBV3-2) to TRBJ2-1, with 12 nucleotides matching TRBD1. The V segment lost 5 bases and the J segment 7 bases; nucleotides outside the gene matches: 15. CDR1 is LGHDT, CDR2 YNNKEL, per germline (reference sequence). This CDR3 spans 18 amino acids.

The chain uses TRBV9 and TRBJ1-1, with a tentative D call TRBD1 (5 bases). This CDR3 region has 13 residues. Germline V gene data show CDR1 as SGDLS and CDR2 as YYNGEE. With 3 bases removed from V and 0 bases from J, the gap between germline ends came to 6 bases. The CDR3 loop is CASSGQLNTEAFF. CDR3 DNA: TGTGCCAGCAGCGGACAGCTGAACACTGAAGCTTTCTTT.

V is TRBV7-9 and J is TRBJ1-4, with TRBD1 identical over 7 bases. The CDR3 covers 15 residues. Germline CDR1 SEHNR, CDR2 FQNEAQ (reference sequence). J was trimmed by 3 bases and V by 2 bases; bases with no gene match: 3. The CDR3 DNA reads TGTGCCAGCAGCTTACGACAGGGACCTAATGAAAAACTGTTTTTT. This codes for CASSLRQGPNEKLFF.

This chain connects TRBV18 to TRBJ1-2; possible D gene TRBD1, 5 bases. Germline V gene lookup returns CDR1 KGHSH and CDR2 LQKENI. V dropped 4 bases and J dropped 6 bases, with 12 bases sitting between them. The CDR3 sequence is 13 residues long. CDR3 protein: CASSLDSTNGYTF. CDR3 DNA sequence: TGTGCCAGCTCACTCGACAGCACCAATGGCTACACCTTC.

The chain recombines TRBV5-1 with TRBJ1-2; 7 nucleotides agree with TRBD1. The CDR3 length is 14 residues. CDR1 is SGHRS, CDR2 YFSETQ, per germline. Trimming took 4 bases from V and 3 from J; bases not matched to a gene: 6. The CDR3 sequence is CASSNTGVDYGYTF. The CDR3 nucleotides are TGCGCCAGCAGCAATACAGGGGTTGACTATGGCTACACCTTC.

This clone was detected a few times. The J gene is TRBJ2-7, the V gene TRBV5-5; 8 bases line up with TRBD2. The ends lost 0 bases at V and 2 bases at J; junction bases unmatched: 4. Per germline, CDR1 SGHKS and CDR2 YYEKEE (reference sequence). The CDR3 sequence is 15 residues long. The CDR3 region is CASSLVLGGAYEQYF. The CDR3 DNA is TGTGCCAGCAGCTTGGTGCTCGGGGGGGCCTACGAGCAGTACTTC.

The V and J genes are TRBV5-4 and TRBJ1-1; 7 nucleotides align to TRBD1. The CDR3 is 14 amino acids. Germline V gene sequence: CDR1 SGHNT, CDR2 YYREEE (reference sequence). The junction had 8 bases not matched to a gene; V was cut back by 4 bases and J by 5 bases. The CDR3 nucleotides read TGTGCCAGCAGCGCCTCAGGGGGTCAAACTGAAGCTTTCTTT. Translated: CASSASGGQTEAFF. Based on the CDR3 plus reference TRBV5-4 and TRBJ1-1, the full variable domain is ETGVTQSPTHLIKTRGQQVTLRCSSQSGHNTVSWYQQALGQGPQFIFQYYREEENGRGNFPPRFSGLQFPNYSSELNVNALELDDSALYLCASSASGGQTEAFFGQGTRLTVV.

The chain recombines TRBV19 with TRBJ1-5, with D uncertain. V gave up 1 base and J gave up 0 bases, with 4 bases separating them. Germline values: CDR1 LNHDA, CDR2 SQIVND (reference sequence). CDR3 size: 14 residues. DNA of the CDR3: TGTGCCAGTAGTATAGCTTATAGCAATCAGCCCCAGCATTTT. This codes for CASSIAYSNQPQHF.

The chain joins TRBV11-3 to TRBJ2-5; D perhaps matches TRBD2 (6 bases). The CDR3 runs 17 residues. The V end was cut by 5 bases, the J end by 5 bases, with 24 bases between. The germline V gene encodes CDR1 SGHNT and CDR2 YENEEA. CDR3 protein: CASSPGGAEIPRETQYF. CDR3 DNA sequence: TGTGCCAGCAGCCCAGGAGGGGCCGAGATACCTAGGGAGACCCAGTACTTC.

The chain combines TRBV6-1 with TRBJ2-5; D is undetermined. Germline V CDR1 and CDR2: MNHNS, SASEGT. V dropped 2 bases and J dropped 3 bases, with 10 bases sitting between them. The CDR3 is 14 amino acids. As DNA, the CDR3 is TGTGCCAGCAGTGAACTCACAGACAAAGAGACCCAGTACTTC. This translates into CASSELTDKETQYF.

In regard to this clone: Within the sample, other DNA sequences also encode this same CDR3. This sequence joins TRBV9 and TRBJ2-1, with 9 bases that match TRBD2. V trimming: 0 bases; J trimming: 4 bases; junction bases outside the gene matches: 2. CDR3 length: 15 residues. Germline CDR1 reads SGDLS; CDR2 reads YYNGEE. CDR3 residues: CASSVVAGGYNEQFF. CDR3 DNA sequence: TGTGCCAGCAGCGTAGTGGCGGGGGGGTACAATGAGCAGTTCTTC.